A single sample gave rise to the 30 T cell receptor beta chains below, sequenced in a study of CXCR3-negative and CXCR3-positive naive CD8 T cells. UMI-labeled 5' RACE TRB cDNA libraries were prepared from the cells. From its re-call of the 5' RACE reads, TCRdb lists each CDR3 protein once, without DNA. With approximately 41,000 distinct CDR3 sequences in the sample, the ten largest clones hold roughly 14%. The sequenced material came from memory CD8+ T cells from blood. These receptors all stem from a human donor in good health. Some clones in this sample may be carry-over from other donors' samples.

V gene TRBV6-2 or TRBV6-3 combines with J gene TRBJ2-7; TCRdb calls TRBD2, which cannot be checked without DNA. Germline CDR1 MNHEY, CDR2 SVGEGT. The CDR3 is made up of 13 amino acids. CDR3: CASSLGLAGEQYF.

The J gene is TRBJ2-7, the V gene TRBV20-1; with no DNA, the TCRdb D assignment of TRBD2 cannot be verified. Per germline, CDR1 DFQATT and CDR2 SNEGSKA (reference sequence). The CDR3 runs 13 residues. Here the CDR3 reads CSARGLSSYEQYF.

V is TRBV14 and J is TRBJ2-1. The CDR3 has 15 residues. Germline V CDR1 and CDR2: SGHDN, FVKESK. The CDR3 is CASSQEAWDNIEQFF.

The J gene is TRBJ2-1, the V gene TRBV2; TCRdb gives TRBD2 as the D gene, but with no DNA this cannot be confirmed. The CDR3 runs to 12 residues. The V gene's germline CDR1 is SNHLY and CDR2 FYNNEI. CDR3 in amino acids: CASRRLDNEQFF.

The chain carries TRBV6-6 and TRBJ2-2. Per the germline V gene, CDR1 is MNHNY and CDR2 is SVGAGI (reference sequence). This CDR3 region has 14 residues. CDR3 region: CASSYSIATGELFF.

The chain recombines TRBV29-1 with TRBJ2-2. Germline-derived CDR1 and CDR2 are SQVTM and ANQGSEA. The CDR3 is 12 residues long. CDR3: CSVLGSTGELFF.

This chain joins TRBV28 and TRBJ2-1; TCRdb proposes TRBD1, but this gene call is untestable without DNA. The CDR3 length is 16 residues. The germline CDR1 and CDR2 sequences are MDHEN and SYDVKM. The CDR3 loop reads CASSLRLGGHYNEQFF.

The CDR3 is CASSQDWPSGGASGELFF. This chain links TRBV4-3 with TRBJ2-2; TCRdb lists TRBD2, though no DNA is available to test this call. CDR1 and CDR2 from the germline V gene are LGHNA and YSLEER. The CDR3 has 18 amino acids.

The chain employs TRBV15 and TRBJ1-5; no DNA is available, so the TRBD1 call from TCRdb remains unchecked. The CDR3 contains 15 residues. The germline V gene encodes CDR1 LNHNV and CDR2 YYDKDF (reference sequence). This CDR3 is CATSGNRYSNQPQHF.

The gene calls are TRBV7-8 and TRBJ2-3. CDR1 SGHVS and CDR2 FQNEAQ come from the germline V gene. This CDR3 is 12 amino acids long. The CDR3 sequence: CASSRRTDTQYF.

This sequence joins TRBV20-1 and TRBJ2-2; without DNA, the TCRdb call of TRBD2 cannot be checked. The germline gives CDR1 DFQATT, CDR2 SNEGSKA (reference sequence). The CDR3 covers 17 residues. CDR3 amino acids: CSARDPGLGGEAGELFF.

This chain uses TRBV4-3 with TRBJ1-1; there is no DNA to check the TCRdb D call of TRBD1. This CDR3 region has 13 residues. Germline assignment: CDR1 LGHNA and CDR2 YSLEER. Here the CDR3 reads CASSQNDRVRAFF.

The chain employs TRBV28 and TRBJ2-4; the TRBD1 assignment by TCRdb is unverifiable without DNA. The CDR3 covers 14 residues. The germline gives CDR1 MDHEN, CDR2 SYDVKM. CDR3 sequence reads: CASTPGATRNIQYF. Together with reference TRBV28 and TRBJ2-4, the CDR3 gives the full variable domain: DVKVTQSSRYLVKRTGEKVFLECVQDMDHENMFWYRQDPGLGLRLIYFSYDVKMKEKGDIPEGYSVSREKKERFSLILESASTNQTSMYLCASTPGATRNIQYFGAGTRLSVL.

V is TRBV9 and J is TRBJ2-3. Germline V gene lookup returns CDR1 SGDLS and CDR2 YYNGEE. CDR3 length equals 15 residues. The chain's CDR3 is CASSVAPASTDTQYF.

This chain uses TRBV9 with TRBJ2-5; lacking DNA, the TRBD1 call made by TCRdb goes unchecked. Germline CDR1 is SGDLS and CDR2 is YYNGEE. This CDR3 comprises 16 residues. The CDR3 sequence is CASSVGQGFDQETQYF.

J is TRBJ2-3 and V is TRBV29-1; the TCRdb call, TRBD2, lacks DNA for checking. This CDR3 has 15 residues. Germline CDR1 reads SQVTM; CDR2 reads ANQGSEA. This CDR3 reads CSVSLSSESTDTQYF.

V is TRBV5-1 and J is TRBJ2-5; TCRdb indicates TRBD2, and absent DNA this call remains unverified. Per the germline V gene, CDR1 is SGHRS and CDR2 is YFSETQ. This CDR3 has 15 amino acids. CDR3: CASSLASGIQETQYF.

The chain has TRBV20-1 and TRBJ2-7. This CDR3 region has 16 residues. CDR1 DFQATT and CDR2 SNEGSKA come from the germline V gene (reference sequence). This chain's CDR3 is CSATSTASGTPYEQYF.

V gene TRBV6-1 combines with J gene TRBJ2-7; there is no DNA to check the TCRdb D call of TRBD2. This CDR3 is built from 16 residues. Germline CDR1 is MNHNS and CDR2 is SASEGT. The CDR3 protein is CASRLRLAETSYEQYF.

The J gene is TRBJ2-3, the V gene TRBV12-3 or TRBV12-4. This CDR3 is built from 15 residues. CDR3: CASSHVGASGDTQYF.

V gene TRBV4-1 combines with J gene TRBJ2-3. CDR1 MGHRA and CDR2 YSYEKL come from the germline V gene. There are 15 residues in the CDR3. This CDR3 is CASSQGSNPTDTQYF.

The CDR3 protein is CIVPGQGLYPSF. The chain has TRBV20-1 and TRBJ1-1; TCRdb's D call, TRBD1, is unchecked because there is no DNA. CDR1 and CDR2 from the germline V gene are DFQATT and SNEGSKA (reference sequence). This CDR3 contains 12 residues.

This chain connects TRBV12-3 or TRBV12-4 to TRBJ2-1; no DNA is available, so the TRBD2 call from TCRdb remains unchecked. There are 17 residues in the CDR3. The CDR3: CASSRTSGAISYNEQFF.

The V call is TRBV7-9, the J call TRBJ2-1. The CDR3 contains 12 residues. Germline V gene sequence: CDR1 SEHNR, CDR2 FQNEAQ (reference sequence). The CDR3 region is CASSLSGHEQSF.

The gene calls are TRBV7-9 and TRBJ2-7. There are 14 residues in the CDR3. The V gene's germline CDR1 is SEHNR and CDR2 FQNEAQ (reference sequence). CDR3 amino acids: CASSLVEDSGGQYF. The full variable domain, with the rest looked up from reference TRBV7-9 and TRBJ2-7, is DTGVSQNPRHKITKRGQNVTFRCDPISEHNRLYWYRQTLGQGPEFLTYFQNEAQLEKSRLLSDRFSAERPKGSFSTLEIQRTEQGDSAMYLCASSLVEDSGGQYFGPGTRLTVT.

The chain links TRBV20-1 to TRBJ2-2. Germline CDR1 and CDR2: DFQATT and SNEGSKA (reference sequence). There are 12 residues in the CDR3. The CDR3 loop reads CSARAANGELFF.

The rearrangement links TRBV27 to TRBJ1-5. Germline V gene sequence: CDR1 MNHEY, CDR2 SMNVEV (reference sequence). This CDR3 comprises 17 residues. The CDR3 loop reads CASSPTGSWELGQPQHF.

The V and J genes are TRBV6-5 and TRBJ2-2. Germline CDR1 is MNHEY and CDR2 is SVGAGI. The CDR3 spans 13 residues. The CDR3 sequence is CASSFQVFGELFF.

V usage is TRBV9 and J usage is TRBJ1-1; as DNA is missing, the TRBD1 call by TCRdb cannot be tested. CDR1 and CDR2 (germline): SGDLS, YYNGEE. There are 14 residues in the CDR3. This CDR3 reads CASSAGQGNTEAFF.

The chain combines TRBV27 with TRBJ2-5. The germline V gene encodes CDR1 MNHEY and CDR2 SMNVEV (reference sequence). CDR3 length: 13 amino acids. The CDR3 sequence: CASSLSAMETQYF.